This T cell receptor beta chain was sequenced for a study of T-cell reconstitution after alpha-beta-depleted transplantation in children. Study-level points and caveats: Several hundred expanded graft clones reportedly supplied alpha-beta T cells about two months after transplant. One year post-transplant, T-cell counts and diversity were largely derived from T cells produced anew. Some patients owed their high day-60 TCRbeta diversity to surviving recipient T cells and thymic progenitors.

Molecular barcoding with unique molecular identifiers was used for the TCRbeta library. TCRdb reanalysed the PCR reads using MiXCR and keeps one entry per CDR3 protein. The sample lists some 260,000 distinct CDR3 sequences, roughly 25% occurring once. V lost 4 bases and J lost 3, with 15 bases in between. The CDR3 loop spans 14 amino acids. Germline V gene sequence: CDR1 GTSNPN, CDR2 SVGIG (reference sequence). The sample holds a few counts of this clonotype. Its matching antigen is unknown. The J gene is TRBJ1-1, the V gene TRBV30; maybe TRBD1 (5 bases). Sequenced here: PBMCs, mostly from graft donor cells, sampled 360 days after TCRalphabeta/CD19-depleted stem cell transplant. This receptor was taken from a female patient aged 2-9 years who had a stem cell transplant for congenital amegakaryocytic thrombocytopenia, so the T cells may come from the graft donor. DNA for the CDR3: TGTGCCTGGATGTTGAGGGCGGGGGACACTGAAGCTTTCTTT. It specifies CAWMLRAGDTEAFF.